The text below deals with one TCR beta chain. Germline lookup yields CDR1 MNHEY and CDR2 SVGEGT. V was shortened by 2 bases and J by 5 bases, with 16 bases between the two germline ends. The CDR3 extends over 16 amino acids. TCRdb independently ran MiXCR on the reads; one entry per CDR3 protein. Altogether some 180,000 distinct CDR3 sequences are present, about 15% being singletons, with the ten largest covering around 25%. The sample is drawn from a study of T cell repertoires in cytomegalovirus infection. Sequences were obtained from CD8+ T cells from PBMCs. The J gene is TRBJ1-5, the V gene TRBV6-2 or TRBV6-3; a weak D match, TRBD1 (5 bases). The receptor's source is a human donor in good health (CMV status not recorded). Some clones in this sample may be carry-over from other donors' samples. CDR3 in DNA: TGTGCCAGCAGTTACAGGGGAACTTTCCCGCATCAGCCCCAGCATTTT. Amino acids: CASSYRGTFPHQPQHF.